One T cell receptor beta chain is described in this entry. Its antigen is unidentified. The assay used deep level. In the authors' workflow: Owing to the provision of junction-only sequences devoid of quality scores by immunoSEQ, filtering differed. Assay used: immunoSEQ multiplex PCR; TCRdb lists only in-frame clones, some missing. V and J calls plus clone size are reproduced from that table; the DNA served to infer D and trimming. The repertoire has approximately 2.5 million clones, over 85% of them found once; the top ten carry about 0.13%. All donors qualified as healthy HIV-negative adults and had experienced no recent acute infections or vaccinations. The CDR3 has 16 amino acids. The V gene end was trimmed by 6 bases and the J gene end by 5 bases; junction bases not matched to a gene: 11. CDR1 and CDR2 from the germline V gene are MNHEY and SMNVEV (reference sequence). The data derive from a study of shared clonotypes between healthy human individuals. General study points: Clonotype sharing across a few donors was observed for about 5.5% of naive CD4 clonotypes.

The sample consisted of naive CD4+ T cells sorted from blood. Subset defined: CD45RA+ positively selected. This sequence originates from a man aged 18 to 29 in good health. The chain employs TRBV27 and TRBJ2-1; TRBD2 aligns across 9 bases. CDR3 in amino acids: CASSSILAGRDNEQFF. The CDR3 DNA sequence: TGTGCCAGCAGCTCGATTCTAGCGGGGCGGGACAATGAGCAGTTCTTC.